This record concerns one TCR beta chain sequence. Its antigen is not known. This record belongs to a study of chemoradiotherapy in HPV16-positive cancers. Study summary: Candidate HPV-specific T-cell clones and common TCR motifs came from functional assays in two HPV16-positive patients. Regarding the study as a whole: During treatment, candidate HPV-specific clones and E7-related motifs expanded in tumor. HPV-responsive T-cell expansion during chemoradiotherapy was linked to improved recurrence-free survival in HPV16-positive patients.

Sequenced by immunoSEQ multiplex PCR; TCRdb stores in-frame clones only, minus some. The table includes just under 40,000 clones, around 80% detected once. Over chemoradiotherapy, repertoires were sampled more than once. The source was blood, collected from a patient who underwent chemoradiotherapy. The TCR was taken from a human donor with HPV-associated anogenital cancer.

Written as DNA, the CDR3 is TGTGCCAGTAGTAGCGGGGAAAGGTATAACAATGAGCAGTTCTTC. This codes for CASSSGERYNNEQFF. The rearrangement joins TRBV19 to TRBJ2-1, with a tentative D call TRBD2 (6 bases). Per germline, CDR1 LNHDA and CDR2 SQIVND (reference sequence). V gave up 4 bases and J gave up 5 bases, with 15 bases separating them. This CDR3 comprises 15 residues.